What follows are 8 T cell receptor beta chains derived from one specimen sequenced in a study of blood T cell repertoires in COVID-19. Profiling relied on immunoSEQ multiplex PCR, and the TCRdb table lists in-frame clones only, not all of them. Found here are under 140,000 clones, less than 75% of them singletons; the top ten hold 6% to 8%. The sequenced material came from peripheral blood. The receptors originated from a woman aged 55-70 years with acute or convalescent COVID-19.

The chain has TRBV28 and TRBJ2-5, with a possible D match to TRBD1 (6 bases). Germline V gene lookup returns CDR1 MDHEN and CDR2 SYDVKM. This CDR3 is 15 amino acids long. V lost 4 bases to trimming and J lost 7 bases, with 19 bases between them. The CDR3 reads CASSSLEQGPGTQYF. The DNA of the CDR3 is TGTGCCAGCAGTTCACTAGAACAGGGTCCAGGGACCCAGTACTTC. Variable domain in full (rest from reference TRBV28 and TRBJ2-5): DVKVTQSSRYLVKRTGEKVFLECVQDMDHENMFWYRQDPGLGLRLIYFSYDVKMKEKGDIPEGYSVSREKKERFSLILESASTNQTSMYLCASSSLEQGPGTQYFGPGTRLLVL.

The rearrangement joins TRBV7-9 to TRBJ2-6; D gene unclear. The CDR3 runs to 17 residues. The V and J ends lost 5 bases and 0 bases respectively, with 14 bases between them. Germline V CDR1 and CDR2: SEHNR, FQNEAQ (reference sequence). The CDR3 nucleotides read TGTGCCAGCAGCAACTCCAGGCGCCCCTCTGGGGCCAACGTCCTGACTTTC. This codes for CASSNSRRPSGANVLTF.

CDR3 in DNA: TGTGCCAGCAGCTCCGGACATTTGAGCCGTACCTACTCTGGAAACACCATATATTTT. This gives the protein CASSSGHLSRTYSGNTIYF. The gene calls are TRBV7-8 and TRBJ1-3; possibly TRBD1 for D (5 bases). The length of the CDR3 is 19 residues. Germline V gives CDR1 SGHVS, CDR2 FQNEAQ. V was trimmed by 4 bases and J by 0 bases, leaving 22 bases between them.

The J gene is TRBJ2-2, the V gene TRBV6-5; 7 bases line up with TRBD1. With V trimmed by 6 bases and J by 2 bases, 6 bases remained unmatched. Germline CDR1 reads MNHEY; CDR2 reads SVGAGI. The CDR3 is 15 residues long. The CDR3: CASRRTGDNTGELFF. DNA of the CDR3: TGTGCCAGCAGGCGTACAGGGGACAACACCGGGGAGCTGTTTTTT.

CDR3 sequence (DNA): TGTGCCAGCAGCAATAATGAGGGCCCTAGCGGAAAAGAAGCTTTCTTT. It codes for CASSNNEGPSGKEAFF. This chain uses TRBV21-1 with TRBJ1-1. TRBV21-1 is listed as a pseudogene. The CDR3 is 16 amino acids.

The CDR3 loop is CASTRRGQGPNTEAFF. CDR3 DNA sequence: TGTGCCAGTACCCGGAGAGGACAGGGACCGAACACTGAAGCTTTCTTT. The rearrangement uses TRBV19 and TRBJ1-1; 8 nucleotides agree with TRBD1. This CDR3 contains 16 residues. CDR1 and CDR2 (germline): LNHDA, SQIVND (reference sequence). The J segment lost 1 base and the V segment lost 7 bases, leaving 11 bases of the junction unmatched.

The chain links TRBV30 to TRBJ1-3; D ambiguous. The CDR3 is 13 residues long. The V end lost 4 bases, the J end lost 2 bases, and 9 bases lay between the germline ends. Germline V gives CDR1 GTSNPN, CDR2 SVGIG (reference sequence). CDR3 sequence (DNA): TGTGCCTGGACCCAGGAACCTGGAAACACCATATATTTT. This codes for CAWTQEPGNTIYF. Supplemented by reference TRBV30 and TRBJ1-3, the full variable domain reads SQTIHQWPATLVQPVGSPLSLECTVEGTSNPNLYWYRQAAGRGLQLLFYSVGIGQISSEVPQNLSASRPQDRQFILSSKKLLLSDSGFYLCAWTQEPGNTIYFGEGSWLTVV.

The V and J genes are TRBV2 and TRBJ1-4, with unresolved D. The CDR3 runs to 15 residues. Germline V gene sequence: CDR1 SNHLY, CDR2 FYNNEI. The V end was cut by 3 bases, the J end by 7 bases, with 15 bases between. CDR3 residues: CASSERRERSEKLFF. The CDR3 coding sequence is TGTGCCAGCAGTGAGCGAAGGGAGAGGAGTGAAAAACTGTTTTTT.